One and the same sample provided the 32 T cell receptor beta chains below, sequenced in a study of human thymus T cells (dated by TCRdb to the early 2020s). Thymus tissue was obtained as surgical resects removed during corrective cardiac surgery. The library was made by the immunoSEQ multiplex PCR assay. Imported from immuneACCESS, the table was reduced by TCRdb to in-frame sequences with V and J called. These copies leave out some clones; in studies compared against another copy, an unresolved V gene accounts for under half, and the cause of the remainder is not known. The sample profile shows some 130,000 clones; around 94% of them were found once. Around 0.022% of the sample rests with the top ten. The specimen sequenced was thymus tissue. These receptor sequences come from a boy in the first two years of life with a congenital heart defect but otherwise immunologically healthy.

The CDR3 region is CAIQETNQPQHF. CDR3 bases: TGTGCCATTCAGGAAACCAATCAGCCCCAGCATTTT. The chain carries TRBV28 and TRBJ1-5; no firm D call. The V gene lost 10 bases and the J gene lost 3 bases, with 10 bases spanning the gap. CDR1 is MDHEN and CDR2 is SYDVKM in the germline V gene. The CDR3 sequence is 12 residues long. Based on the CDR3 plus reference TRBV28 and TRBJ1-5, the full variable domain is DVKVTQSSRYLVKRTGEKVFLECVQDMDHENMFWYRQDPGLGLRLIYFSYDVKMKEKGDIPEGYSVSREKKERFSLILESASTNQTSMYLCAIQETNQPQHFGDGTRLSIL.

The chain carries TRBV11-3 and TRBJ2-5, with 7 bases that match TRBD2. Unmatched junction bases numbered 13, after V lost 1 base and J lost 5 bases. The CDR3 is 17 residues long. Germline CDR1 and CDR2: SGHNT and YENEEA. CDR3 sequence (DNA): TGTGCCAGCAGCTTAGGGTTTGGGAGACTAGCAGTGGAGACCCAGTACTTC. It encodes CASSLGFGRLAVETQYF. Together with reference TRBV11-3 and TRBJ2-5, the CDR3 gives the full variable domain: EAGVVQSPRYKIIEKKQPVAFWCNPISGHNTLYWYLQNLGQGPELLIRYENEEAVDDSQLPKDRFSAERLKGVDSTLKIQPAELGDSAVYLCASSLGFGRLAVETQYFGPGTRLLVL.

The rearrangement links TRBV4-2 to TRBJ2-7, with TRBD2 identical over 7 bases. This CDR3 contains 16 residues. Germline CDR1 LGHNA, CDR2 YNFKEQ. The trim removed 4 bases at V and 3 bases at J, leaving 12 bases unmatched. CDR3 sequence: CASSPGLERGDYEQYF. Here the CDR3 DNA reads TGTGCCAGCAGCCCGGGCTTGGAGCGGGGAGACTACGAGCAGTACTTC.

The chain joins TRBV4-1 to TRBJ2-5; 7 nucleotides align to TRBD2. Losses at the gene ends were 1 base for V and 6 bases for J; bases not matched to a gene: 11. Germline V lookup: CDR1 MGHRA, CDR2 YSYEKL. There are 16 residues in the CDR3. In DNA, the CDR3 is TGCGCCAGCAGCCAAGTCCCCGACGGCGGGGGAAAGACCCAGTACTTC. Protein: CASSQVPDGGGKTQYF.

This clone was observed a handful of times. The chain employs TRBV29-1 and TRBJ1-1, with D tentatively TRBD1 (5 bases). Deletions cut 8 bases from V and 2 bases from J, with 15 bases between. The germline CDR1 and CDR2 sequences are SQVTM and ANQGSEA. The CDR3 spans 13 residues. The chain's CDR3 is CSCYGTPNTEAFF. Here the CDR3 DNA reads TGCAGCTGCTACGGGACCCCTAACACTGAAGCTTTCTTT. The whole variable domain, filled in from reference TRBV29-1 and TRBJ1-1, reads SAVISQKPSRDICQRGTSLTIQCQVDSQVTMMFWYRQQPGQSLTLIATANQGSEATYESGFVIDKFPISRPNLTFSTLTVSNMSPEDSSIYLCSCYGTPNTEAFFGQGTRLTVV.

This rearrangement joins TRBV5-4 to TRBJ1-1; no definite D call. V was cut by 3 bases and J by 2 bases, with 5 bases left in between. This CDR3 comprises 12 residues. Germline CDR1 is SGHNT and CDR2 is YYREEE (reference sequence). The CDR3 is CASSSPNTEAFF. The CDR3 nucleotides are TGTGCCAGCAGCTCTCCTAACACTGAAGCTTTCTTT.

The chain carries TRBV4-3 and TRBJ2-3; possible D gene TRBD1, 5 bases. The CDR3 consists of 16 residues. CDR1 and CDR2 from the germline V gene are LGHNA and YSLEER. With 0 bases removed from V and 4 bases from J, the gap between germline ends came to 14 bases. The CDR3 loop is CASSQDSLGVSDTQYF. The CDR3 DNA is TGCGCCAGCAGCCAAGATAGTTTAGGGGTTTCAGATACGCAGTATTTT.

The chain is built from TRBV5-6 and TRBJ2-1; 8 bases are shared with TRBD1. Germline CDR1 reads SGHDT; CDR2 reads YYEEEE. The CDR3 spans 14 residues. J lost 12 bases, V lost 0 bases, and 8 bases had no gene match. In DNA, the CDR3 is TGTGCCAGCAGCTTGGGACGCGGGACAGGCTGGCAGTTCTTC. This gives the protein CASSLGRGTGWQFF.

This clone was picked up a small number of times. The junction does not match germline at one end; this may be a read error. The V gene is TRBV2, the J gene TRBJ2-7; 8 bases line up with TRBD1. The CDR3 consists of 14 residues. CDR1 SNHLY and CDR2 FYNNEI come from the germline V gene. The CDR3 DNA follows: TGTGCCAGCAGCGAAGGACAGGGAGCCTACGAGCAGTACTTC. This gives the protein CASSEGQGAYEQYF.

The chain uses TRBV6-1 and TRBJ2-1; TRBD2 matches 14 bases. Germline CDR1 is MNHNS and CDR2 is SASEGT. The CDR3 consists of 17 residues. V was pared by 2 bases and J by 7 bases, with 7 bases of the junction left unmatched. CDR3 protein: CASSESGLAGGRNEQFF. DNA of the CDR3: TGTGCCAGCAGTGAATCCGGACTAGCGGGGGGCAGGAATGAGCAGTTCTTC.

The V gene is TRBV4-1, the J gene TRBJ1-5; D possibly corresponds to TRBD1 (6 bases). The length of the CDR3 is 16 residues. From germline, CDR1 is MGHRA and CDR2 YSYEKL. Deletions cut 1 base from V and 6 bases from J, with 16 bases between. CDR3 coding DNA: TGCGCCAGCAGCCAAGCGGGGGCGCTGGTAATTCAGCCCCAGCATTTT. Encoded protein: CASSQAGALVIQPQHF.

The gene calls are TRBV7-8 and TRBJ2-7; 12 bases are shared with TRBD1. The CDR3 runs 16 residues. Germline V lookup: CDR1 SGHVS, CDR2 FQNEAQ. V shed 5 bases, J shed 4 bases, and the junction held 9 bases outside the gene matches. CDR3 loop: CASSPAGTGGSYEQYF. CDR3 DNA sequence: TGTGCCAGCAGCCCAGCCGGGACAGGGGGCTCTTACGAGCAGTACTTC.

The chain uses TRBV4-3 and TRBJ1-5; unclear D gene. The germline V gene encodes CDR1 LGHNA and CDR2 YSLEER. The CDR3 totals 14 residues. Trimming cost V 0 bases and J 7 bases, with 10 bases left between them. The DNA for the CDR3 is TGCGCCAGCAGCCAAGACACCCTCGGACAGCCCCAGCATTTT. Translated: CASSQDTLGQPQHF.

The chain links TRBV5-6 to TRBJ2-7; 11 bases align to TRBD1. V shed 4 bases, J shed 3 bases, and the junction held 9 bases outside the gene matches. CDR3 length: 16 residues. From germline, CDR1 is SGHDT and CDR2 YYEEEE. The CDR3 loop is CASSLPRDRGCYEQYF. CDR3 nucleotides: TGTGCCAGCAGCCTACCCCGGGACAGGGGGTGCTACGAGCAGTACTTC.

This clone has a handful of counts. The J gene is TRBJ1-6, the V gene TRBV10-3; 7 bases line up with TRBD1. CDR1 is ENHRY, CDR2 SYGVKD, per germline. The CDR3 contains 17 residues. J lost 0 bases, V lost 3 bases, and 5 bases had no gene match. CDR3 in amino acids: CAISDSGQSSYNSPLHF. The CDR3 DNA reads TGTGCCATCAGTGATTCGGGACAGAGCTCCTATAATTCACCCCTCCACTTT.

This clone was recorded once. J is TRBJ2-7 and V is TRBV19; the match to TRBD1 covers 9 bases. The ends lost 0 bases at V and 6 bases at J; junction bases unmatched: 6. Germline V lookup: CDR1 LNHDA, CDR2 SQIVND (reference sequence). The CDR3 is 15 amino acids. Written as DNA, the CDR3 is TGTGCCAGTAGTATAGAAACCGGACAGGGGCGCGAGCAGTACTTC. It is translated as CASSIETGQGREQYF. Full variable domain (missing parts from reference TRBV19 and TRBJ2-7): DGGITQSPKYLFRKEGQNVTLSCEQNLNHDAMYWYRQDPGQGLRLIYYSQIVNDFQKGDIAEGYSVSREKKESFPLTVTSAQKNPTAFYLCASSIETGQGREQYFGPGTRLTVT.

The chain links TRBV6-6 to TRBJ2-7; D not certain. The CDR3 is 14 amino acids. The V and J ends lost 5 bases and 2 bases respectively, with 13 bases between them. Germline CDR1 and CDR2: MNHNY and SVGAGI (reference sequence). CDR3 nucleotide sequence: TGTGCCAGCAGTCCGGGCCTTACCGCCTACGAGCAGTACTTC. Residues: CASSPGLTAYEQYF.

This chain connects TRBV28 to TRBJ2-7; 7 bases are a match to TRBD1. Germline CDR1 MDHEN, CDR2 SYDVKM. With V trimmed by 1 base and J by 1 base, 4 bases remained unmatched. This CDR3 comprises 15 residues. The CDR3 bases are TGTGCCAGCAGTTTATCAGCAGGGGGTTCCTACGAGCAGTACTTC. The encoded protein is CASSLSAGGSYEQYF.

This clone was detected once. The chain carries TRBV28 and TRBJ2-4, with 7 bases matching TRBD1. This CDR3 has 19 amino acids. The V gene end was trimmed by 7 bases and the J gene end by 1 base; junction bases not matched to a gene: 19. The germline V gene encodes CDR1 MDHEN and CDR2 SYDVKM. CDR3 in amino acids: CASIPGRPRQGEAKNIQYF. The CDR3 nucleotides read TGTGCCAGCATCCCTGGCCGGCCAAGACAGGGTGAGGCCAAAAACATTCAGTACTTC.

This chain connects TRBV19 to TRBJ2-1, with 8 bases that match TRBD2. The V gene end was trimmed by 5 bases and the J gene end by 8 bases; junction bases not matched to a gene: 14. Germline V gene lookup returns CDR1 LNHDA and CDR2 SQIVND (reference sequence). CDR3 length equals 16 residues. Here the CDR3 reads CASSRPGSGGKDEQFF. CDR3 DNA: TGTGCCAGTAGTCGTCCTGGGAGCGGGGGTAAAGATGAGCAGTTCTTC.

This CDR3 reads CASSSPRRGIDSYEQYF. The CDR3 nucleotides read TGTGCCAGCAGCTCCCCCCGTCGGGGTATTGATTCCTACGAGCAGTACTTC. The genes are TRBV21-1 and TRBJ2-7; no DNA check was done on the table's D call, TRBD2. TRBV21-1 is deemed a pseudogene. The CDR3 is 17 residues long.

V is TRBV2 and J is TRBJ2-2; 8 bases are a match to TRBD2. J gave up 4 bases and V 3 bases, and 4 bases lay outside the gene matches. The CDR3 covers 15 residues. CDR1 and CDR2 (germline): SNHLY, FYNNEI. CDR3 sequence: CASSDKRGITGELFF. The CDR3 DNA follows: TGTGCCAGCAGTGATAAGCGGGGGATCACCGGGGAGCTGTTTTTT. Using reference TRBV2 and TRBJ2-2 for the parts outside the CDR3, the full variable domain is EPEVTQTPSHQVTQMGQEVILRCVPISNHLYFYWYRQILGQKVEFLVSFYNNEISEKSEIFDDQFSVERPDGSNFTLKIRSTKLEDSAMYFCASSDKRGITGELFFGEGSRLTVL.

The chain has TRBV7-9 and TRBJ2-5; either TRBD1 or TRBD2 may supply D (5 bases each). The germline V gene has CDR1 SEHNR and CDR2 FQNEAQ (reference sequence). Trimming cost V 1 base and J 3 bases, with 21 bases left between them. CDR3 length: 18 residues. The DNA for the CDR3 is TGTGCCAGCAGCTTAGTTGGTGAGGATACCGGGACGGAAGAGACCCAGTACTTC. Amino acids: CASSLVGEDTGTEETQYF.

The rearrangement links TRBV12-5 to TRBJ2-5, with D perhaps assigned TRBD1 or TRBD2 (5 bases each). The germline V gene has CDR1 LGHNT and CDR2 FRNRAP. The germline V and J ends were trimmed by 4 bases and 4 bases, with 22 bases remaining between them. CDR3 length equals 17 residues. CDR3 in DNA: TGTGCTAGTGGTTCCACCCCCTTTAGGGGAGTCGGAGAGACCCAGTACTTC. Translating it yields CASGSTPFRGVGETQYF.

This clone was seen only once. This chain uses TRBV28 with TRBJ2-5; D perhaps matches TRBD2 (5 bases). The length of the CDR3 is 16 residues. The germline CDR1 and CDR2 sequences are MDHEN and SYDVKM. Trimming stripped 6 bases from V and 4 bases from J, with 21 bases between. CDR3 amino acids: CASSRVGSPEGETQYF. DNA of the CDR3: TGTGCCAGCAGCCGCGTGGGATCCCCTGAGGGAGAGACCCAGTACTTC.

The chain combines TRBV6-6 with TRBJ2-1; D uncertain. Germline assignment: CDR1 MNHNY and CDR2 SVGAGI (reference sequence). V lost 8 bases and J lost 7, with 18 bases in between. The CDR3 runs 14 residues. The CDR3 DNA reads TGTGCCAGCGGATTAGTTTCCCTAGTTAATGAGCAGTTCTTC. It translates to CASGLVSLVNEQFF.

The chain couples TRBV10-2 to TRBJ2-4; weak D call: TRBD1 (5 bases). This CDR3 is 11 amino acids long. With 4 bases removed from V and 13 bases from J, the gap between germline ends came to 11 bases. Germline assignment: CDR1 WSHSY and CDR2 SAAADI. The CDR3 nucleotides read TGCGCCAGCAGTGGGGGCGCCCCCCAGTACTTC. This gives the protein CASSGGAPQYF.

This clone was seen only once. The CDR3 loop is CASRTDTQYF. CDR3 in DNA: TGCGCCAGCAGAACAGATACGCAGTATTTT. The chain has TRBV10-1 and TRBJ2-3; no clear D gene. The CDR3 runs 10 residues. Germline CDR1 reads WNHNN; CDR2 reads SYGVQD (reference sequence). The V gene lost 6 bases and the J gene lost 3 bases, with 1 base spanning the gap.

This clone was seen a few times. The V and J genes are TRBV6-1 and TRBJ1-5; D is possibly TRBD1 (5 bases). V lost 6 bases and J lost 3, with 15 bases in between. This CDR3 is built from 15 residues. Germline V gene data show CDR1 as MNHNS and CDR2 as SASEGT. The CDR3 loop reads CASRDRGGHNQPQHF. The CDR3 DNA reads as TGTGCCAGCAGGGATAGGGGAGGGCACAATCAGCCCCAGCATTTT.

The chain employs TRBV10-3 and TRBJ1-1; TRBD1 matches 9 bases. J gave up 4 bases and V 4 bases, and 13 bases lay outside the gene matches. CDR3 size: 17 residues. CDR1 is ENHRY, CDR2 SYGVKD, per germline. CDR3 amino acids: CAISGLDTGGLGTEAFF. The DNA of the CDR3 is TGTGCCATCAGTGGGCTAGATACAGGGGGCTTGGGCACTGAAGCTTTCTTT.

The rearrangement links TRBV19 to TRBJ2-1, with TRBD1 matching over 9 bases. V gave up 5 bases and J gave up 0 bases; unmatched junction bases: 14. The CDR3 loop spans 19 amino acids. Germline assignment: CDR1 LNHDA and CDR2 SQIVND (reference sequence). This CDR3 reads CASSPMPGQGGRSYNEQFF. The CDR3 nucleotides are TGTGCCAGTAGTCCCATGCCGGGACAGGGAGGTCGCTCCTACAATGAGCAGTTCTTC.

The chain recombines TRBV18 with TRBJ2-3; D not certain. CDR1 is KGHSH, CDR2 LQKENI, per germline. V was trimmed by 0 bases and J by 3 bases, leaving 7 bases between them. This CDR3 has 14 amino acids. CDR3 nucleotides: TGTGCCAGCTCACCACCGGCCACGACAGATACGCAGTATTTT. Protein: CASSPPATTDTQYF.